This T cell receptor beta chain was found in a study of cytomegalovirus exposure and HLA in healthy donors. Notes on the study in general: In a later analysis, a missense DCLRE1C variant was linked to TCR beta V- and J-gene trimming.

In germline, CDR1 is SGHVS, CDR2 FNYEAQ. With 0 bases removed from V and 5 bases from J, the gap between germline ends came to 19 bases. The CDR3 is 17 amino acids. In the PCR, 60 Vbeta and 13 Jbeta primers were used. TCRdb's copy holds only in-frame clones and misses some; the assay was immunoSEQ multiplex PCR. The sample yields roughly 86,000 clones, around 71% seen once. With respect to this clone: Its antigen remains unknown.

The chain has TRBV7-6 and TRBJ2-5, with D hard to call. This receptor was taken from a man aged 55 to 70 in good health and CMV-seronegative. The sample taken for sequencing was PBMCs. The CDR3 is CASSLASSVRSGETQYF. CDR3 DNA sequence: TGTGCCAGCAGCTTAGCTTCCTCGGTGAGGTCCGGGGAGACCCAGTACTTC.